This record looks at one T cell receptor (beta chain) sequence and its context. Its antigen is not known. TCRdb passed the reads through MiXCR, listing each CDR3 protein once. The table records hundreds of thousands of distinct CDR3 sequences, roughly 43% of them present only once. The data belong to a study of T cell repertoires in cytomegalovirus infection. The CDR3 contains 12 residues. Trimming cost V 6 bases and J 5 bases; bases outside gene matches: 1. Sample: cultured PBMCs, taken from culture after CMV antigen stimulation. The TCR was taken from a human donor in good health (CMV status not recorded). Some clones in this sample may be carry-over from other donors' samples. The rearrangement uses TRBV12-3 or TRBV12-4 and TRBJ1-1; 9 nucleotides match TRBD1. CDR3 in DNA: TGTGCCAGCAGGGACAGGGGAACTGAAGCTTTCTTT. Its translation: CASRDRGTEAFF.